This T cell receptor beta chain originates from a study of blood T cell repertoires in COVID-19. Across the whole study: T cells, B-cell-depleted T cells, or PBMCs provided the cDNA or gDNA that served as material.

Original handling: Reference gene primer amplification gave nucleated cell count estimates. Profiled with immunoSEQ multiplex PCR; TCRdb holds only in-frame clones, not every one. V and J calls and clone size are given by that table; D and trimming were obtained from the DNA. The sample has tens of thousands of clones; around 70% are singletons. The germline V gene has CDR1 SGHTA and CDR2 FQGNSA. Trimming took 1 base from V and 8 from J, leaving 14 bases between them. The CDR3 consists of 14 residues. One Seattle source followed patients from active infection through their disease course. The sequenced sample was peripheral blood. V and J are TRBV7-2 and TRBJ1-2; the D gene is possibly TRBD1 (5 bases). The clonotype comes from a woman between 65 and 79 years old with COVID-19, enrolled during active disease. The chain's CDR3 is CASSLVGAGRGYTF. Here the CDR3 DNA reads TGTGCCAGCAGCTTAGTTGGGGCGGGAAGGGGCTACACCTTC.